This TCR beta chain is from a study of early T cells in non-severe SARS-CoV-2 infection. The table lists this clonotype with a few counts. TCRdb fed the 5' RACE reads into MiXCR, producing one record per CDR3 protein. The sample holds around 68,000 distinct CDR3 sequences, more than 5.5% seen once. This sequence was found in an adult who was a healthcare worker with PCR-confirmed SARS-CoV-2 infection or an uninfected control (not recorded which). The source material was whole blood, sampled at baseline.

CDR3 coding DNA: TGTGCCAGCAGCGAATCGGTCCCTCCTACCTACGAGCAGTACTTC. Translating it yields CASSESVPPTYEQYF. This chain joins TRBV28 and TRBJ2-7; D unresolved. The CDR3 runs to 15 residues. V lost 6 bases, J lost 2 bases, and 17 bases lay in between. CDR1 is MDHEN, CDR2 SYDVKM, per germline.